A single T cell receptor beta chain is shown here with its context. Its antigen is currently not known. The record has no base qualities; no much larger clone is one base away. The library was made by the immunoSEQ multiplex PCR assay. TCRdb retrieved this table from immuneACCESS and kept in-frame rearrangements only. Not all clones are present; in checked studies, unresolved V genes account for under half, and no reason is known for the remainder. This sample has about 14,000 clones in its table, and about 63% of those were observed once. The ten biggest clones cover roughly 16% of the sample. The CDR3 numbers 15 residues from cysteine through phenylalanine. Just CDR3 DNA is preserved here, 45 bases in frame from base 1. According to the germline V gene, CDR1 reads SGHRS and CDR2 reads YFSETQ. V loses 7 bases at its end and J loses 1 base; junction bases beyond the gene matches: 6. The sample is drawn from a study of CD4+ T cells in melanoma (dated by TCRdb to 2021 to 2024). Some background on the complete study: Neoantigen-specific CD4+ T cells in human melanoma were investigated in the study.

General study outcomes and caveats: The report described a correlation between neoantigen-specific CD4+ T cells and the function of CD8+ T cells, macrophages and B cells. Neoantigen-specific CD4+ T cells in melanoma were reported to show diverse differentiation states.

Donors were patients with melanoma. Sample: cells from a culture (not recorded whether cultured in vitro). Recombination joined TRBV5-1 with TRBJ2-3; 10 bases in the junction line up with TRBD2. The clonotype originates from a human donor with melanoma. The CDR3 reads CASGIAGGGTDTQYF. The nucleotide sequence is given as TGCGCCAGCGGGATAGCGGGGGGCGGCACAGATACGCAGTATTTT.